Included here is one TCR beta chain sequence, with context. TCRdb's copy holds only in-frame clones and misses some; the assay was immunoSEQ multiplex PCR. The sample records a few hundred thousand clones, approximately 92% being singletons. This record belongs to a study of blood T cell repertoires in COVID-19. Across the study: Acute and convalescent COVID-19 samples came from the United States, Italy and Spain.

Input material: peripheral blood. The origin of this receptor is a person aged 18 to 35 with COVID-19, enrolled during active disease.

CDR3 nucleotides: TGTGCCAGCAGTTCGGGACTAGCGGGAGTCGGTGAGCAGTTCTTC. Its translation: CASSSGLAGVGEQFF. V usage is TRBV5-4 and J usage is TRBJ2-1; 14 bases match TRBD2. The CDR3 consists of 15 residues. Germline-derived CDR1 and CDR2 are SGHNT and YYREEE (reference sequence). J lost 9 bases, V lost 5 bases, and 7 bases had no gene match.